This T cell receptor beta chain was obtained from a study of shared clonotypes between healthy human individuals. Study overall: A donor's plate count was three for CD4 naive and three for CD4 memory; CD8 naive had two and CD8 memory one. Regarding the study as a whole: A limitation of the genetic and exposure-history diversity represented arose from few donors.

Note on this clone: Its matching antigen is unknown.

Deep-level assay runs were performed. Under the authors' procedure: Junction-only sequences without quality scores were provided by ImmunoSEQ, so filtering was different. Sequenced by immunoSEQ multiplex PCR; TCRdb stores in-frame clones only, minus some. The V and J calls and the clone size are those of that table, but D and trimming were determined from the DNA. Of 550,000 to 800,000 clones listed, 74% are singletons. The CDR3 length is 18 residues. Germline CDR1 and CDR2: MGHRA and YSYEKL. Trimming took 5 bases from V and 5 from J; bases not matched to a gene: 15. The sequence was obtained from a woman in her thirties in good health. Sequencing input: memory CD4+ T cells sorted from blood. The subset: CD45RA-negative fraction. The chain couples TRBV4-1 to TRBJ1-1; TRBD1 matches 12 bases. As DNA, the CDR3 is TGCGCCAGCAGCAACTTACACCGGGACAGGGGGCGGTGGACTGAAGCTTTCTTT. This encodes CASSNLHRDRGRWTEAFF.